This T cell receptor beta chain was sequenced in a study of blood T cell repertoires in COVID-19. Method: immunoSEQ multiplex PCR; TCRdb's copy keeps in-frame clones and lacks some. The sample includes tens of thousands of clones, around 89% of them seen just once. Germline V gene data show CDR1 as MNHEY and CDR2 as SVGAGI. J gave up 0 bases and V 5 bases, and 3 bases lay outside the gene matches. This CDR3 has 15 residues. The V and J genes are TRBV6-5 and TRBJ1-3, with 8 positions matching TRBD1. The material sequenced was peripheral blood. The TCR sequence derives from a woman between 55 and 75 years old with acute or convalescent COVID-19. The CDR3 bases are TGTGCCAGCAGTAGAACAGGGGGCTCTGGAAACACCATATATTTT. Translated: CASSRTGGSGNTIYF.